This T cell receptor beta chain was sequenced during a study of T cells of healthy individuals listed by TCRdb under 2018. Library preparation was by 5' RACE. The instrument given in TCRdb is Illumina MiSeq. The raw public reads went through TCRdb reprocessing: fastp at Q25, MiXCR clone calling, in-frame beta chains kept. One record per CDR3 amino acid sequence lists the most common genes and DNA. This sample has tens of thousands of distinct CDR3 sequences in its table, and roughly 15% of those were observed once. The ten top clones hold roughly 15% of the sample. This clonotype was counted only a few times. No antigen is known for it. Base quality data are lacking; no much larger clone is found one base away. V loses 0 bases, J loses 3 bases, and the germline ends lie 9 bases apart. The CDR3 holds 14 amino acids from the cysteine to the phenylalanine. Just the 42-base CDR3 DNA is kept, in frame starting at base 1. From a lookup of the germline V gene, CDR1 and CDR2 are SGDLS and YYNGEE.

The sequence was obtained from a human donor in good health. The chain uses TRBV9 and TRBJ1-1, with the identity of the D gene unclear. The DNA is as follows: TGTGCCAGCAGCGTAGGGAGGTATTACACTGAAGCTTTCTTT. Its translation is CASSVGRYYTEAFF. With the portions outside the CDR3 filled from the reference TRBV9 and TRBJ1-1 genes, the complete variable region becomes DSGVTQTPKHLITATGQRVTLRCSPRSGDLSVYWYQQSLDQGLQFLIQYYNGEERAKGNILERFSAQQFPDLHSELNLSSLELGDSALYFCASSVGRYYTEAFFGQGTRLTVV.